The present T cell receptor beta chain was sequenced within a study of CD8 T cells in Susac syndrome. A quantity of about 0.45 to 1 ug RNA underwent reverse transcription using random hexamers. immunoSEQ multiplex PCR amplified TCR beta CDR3 across 54 Vbeta, 13 Jbeta. TCRdb ran MiXCR on the immunoSEQ multiplex PCR reads and lists one entry per CDR3 protein. This repertoire shows 150,000 to 200,000 distinct CDR3 sequences, around 94% found once; its top ten account for about 0.095%. With 7 bases removed from V and 0 bases from J, the gap between germline ends came to 15 bases. In germline, CDR1 is DFQATT, CDR2 SNEGSKA (reference sequence). The CDR3 runs to 14 residues.

The sample consisted of CD4+ T cells from PBMCs. The chain uses TRBV20-1 and TRBJ1-2; no clear D gene. This sequence was found in a human donor with multiple sclerosis. CDR3 bases: TGCAGTGTGCCCGACCAACCAACTAACTATGGCTACACCTTC. This codes for CSVPDQPTNYGYTF.